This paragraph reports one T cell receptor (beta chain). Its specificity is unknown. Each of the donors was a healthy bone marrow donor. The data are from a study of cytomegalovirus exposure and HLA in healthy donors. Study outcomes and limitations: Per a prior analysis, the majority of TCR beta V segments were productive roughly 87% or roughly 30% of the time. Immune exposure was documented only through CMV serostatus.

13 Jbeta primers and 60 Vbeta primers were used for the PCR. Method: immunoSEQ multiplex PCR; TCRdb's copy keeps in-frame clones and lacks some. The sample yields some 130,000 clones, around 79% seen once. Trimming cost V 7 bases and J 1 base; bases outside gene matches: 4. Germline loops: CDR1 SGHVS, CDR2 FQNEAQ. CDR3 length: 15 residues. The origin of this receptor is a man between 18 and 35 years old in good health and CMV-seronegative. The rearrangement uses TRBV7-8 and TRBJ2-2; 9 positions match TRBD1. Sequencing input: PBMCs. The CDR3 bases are TGTGCCAGCAACCGGGACAGGGTGAACACCGGGGAGCTGTTTTTT. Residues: CASNRDRVNTGELFF.